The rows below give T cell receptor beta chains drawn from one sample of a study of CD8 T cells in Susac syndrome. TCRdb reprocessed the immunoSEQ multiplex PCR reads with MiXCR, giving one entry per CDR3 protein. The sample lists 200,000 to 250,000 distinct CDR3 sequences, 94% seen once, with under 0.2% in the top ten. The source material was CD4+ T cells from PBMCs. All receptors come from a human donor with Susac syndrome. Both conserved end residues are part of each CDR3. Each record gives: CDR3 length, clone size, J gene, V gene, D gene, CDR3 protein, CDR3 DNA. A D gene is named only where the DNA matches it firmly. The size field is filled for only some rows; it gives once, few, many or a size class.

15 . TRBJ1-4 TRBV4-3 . CASSQVGGSGEKLFF TGCGCCAGCAGCCAAGTAGGAGGGTCCGGTGAAAAACTGTTTTTT
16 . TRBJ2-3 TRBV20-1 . CSAVMTRGVSADTQYF TGCAGTGCTGTAATGACTAGGGGGGTGAGCGCAGATACGCAGTATTTT
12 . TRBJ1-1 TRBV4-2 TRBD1 CASNTDREKAFF TGTGCCAGCAACACGGACAGGGAAAAAGCTTTCTTT
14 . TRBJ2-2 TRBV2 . CASSQGGNTGELFF TGTGCCAGCAGTCAAGGGGGTAACACCGGGGAGCTGTTTTTT
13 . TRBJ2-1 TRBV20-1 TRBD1 CSTGTGSYNEQFF TGCAGTACCGGGACAGGCTCCTACAATGAGCAGTTCTTC
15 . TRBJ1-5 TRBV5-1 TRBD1 CASSLGVGQNQPQHF TGCGCCAGCAGCTTGGGGGTGGGACAGAACCAGCCCCAGCATTTT
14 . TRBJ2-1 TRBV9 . CASSFTRDRSEQFF TGTGCCAGCAGTTTTACCAGAGACAGAAGCGAGCAGTTCTTC
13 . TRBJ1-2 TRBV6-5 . CASSYVSDYGYTF TGTGCCAGCAGTTACGTTTCAGATTATGGCTACACCTTC
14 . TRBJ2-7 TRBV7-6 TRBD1 CASSLAGQGYEQYF TGTGCCAGCAGCTTAGCGGGACAGGGCTACGAGCAGTACTTC
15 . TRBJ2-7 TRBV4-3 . CASSQDWTAGDEQYF TGCGCCAGCAGCCAAGATTGGACTGCCGGCGACGAGCAGTACTTC
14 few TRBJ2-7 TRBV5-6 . CASSLVASSHEQYF TGTGCCAGCAGCTTGGTTGCTAGCTCCCACGAGCAGTACTTC
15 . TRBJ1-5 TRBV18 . CASSPGVQGNQPQHF TGTGCCAGCTCACCAGGGGTCCAAGGGAATCAGCCCCAGCATTTT
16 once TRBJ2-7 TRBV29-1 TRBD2 CSVGVLRGSYYYEQYF TGCAGCGTTGGGGTCCTGCGGGGGTCATATTACTACGAGCAGTACTTC
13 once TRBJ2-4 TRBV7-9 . CASSLTSRQDTHF TGTGCCAGCAGTCTAACCTCCCGACAGGATACACACTTC
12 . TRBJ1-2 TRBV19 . CASTQESYGYTF TGTGCCAGTACCCAGGAGAGCTATGGCTACACCTTC
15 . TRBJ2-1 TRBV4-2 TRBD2 CASSQGIAGGSEQFF TGTGCCAGCAGCCAAGGAATAGCGGGGGGGAGTGAGCAGTTCTTC
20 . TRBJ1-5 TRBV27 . CASSLSGLGDAWGTNQPQHF TGTGCCAGCAGTTTATCGGGGCTCGGGGACGCGTGGGGTACCAATCAGCCCCAGCATTTT
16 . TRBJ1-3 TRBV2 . CASSEALGGRGNTIYF TGTGCCAGCAGTGAAGCGCTAGGAGGGAGAGGAAACACCATATATTTT
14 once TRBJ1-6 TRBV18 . CASSPPNGPSPLHF TGTGCCAGCTCACCACCGAACGGTCCTTCGCCCCTCCACTTT
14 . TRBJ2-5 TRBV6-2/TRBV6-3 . CASSPEGRFGTQYF TGTGCCAGCAGTCCCGAGGGCAGGTTCGGGACCCAGTACTTC
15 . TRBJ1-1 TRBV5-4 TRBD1 CASRRTGGADTEAFF TGTGCCAGCAGAAGGACAGGGGGCGCGGACACTGAAGCTTTCTTT
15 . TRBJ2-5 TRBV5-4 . CASSLAGGAEETQYF TGTGCCAGCAGCTTGGCGGGGGGCGCTGAGGAGACCCAGTACTTC
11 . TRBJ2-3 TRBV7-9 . CAGGSTDTQYF TGTGCCGGCGGAAGCACAGATACGCAGTATTTT
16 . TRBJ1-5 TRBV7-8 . CASSRSVGAGNQPQHF TGTGCCAGCAGCCGCTCGGTGGGGGCGGGCAATCAGCCCCAGCATTTT
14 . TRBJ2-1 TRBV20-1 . CSAPISGAYNEQFF TGCAGTGCTCCCATCTCAGGGGCCTACAATGAGCAGTTCTTC
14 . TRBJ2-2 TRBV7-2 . CASSLTGDTGELFF TGTGCCAGCAGCTTGACGGGCGACACCGGGGAGCTGTTTTTT
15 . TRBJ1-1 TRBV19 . CASGRVQGMNTEAFF TGTGCCAGCGGGAGGGTACAGGGCATGAACACTGAAGCTTTCTTT
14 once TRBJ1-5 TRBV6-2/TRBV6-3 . CASSYGGANQPQHF TGTGCCAGCAGTTACGGAGGGGCCAATCAGCCCCAGCATTTT
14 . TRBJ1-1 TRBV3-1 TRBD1 CASSLRDRGTEAFF TGTGCCAGCAGCCTCCGGGACAGGGGAACTGAAGCTTTCTTT
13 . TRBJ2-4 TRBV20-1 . CSASPGNKNIQYF TGCAGTGCTAGTCCAGGGAACAAAAACATTCAGTACTTC
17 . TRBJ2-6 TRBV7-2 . CASSQVRGALGANVLTF TGTGCCAGCAGCCAGGTCCGGGGGGCGCTCGGGGCCAACGTCCTGACTTTC
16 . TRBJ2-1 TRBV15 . CATSRLWELLLNEQFF TGTGCCACCAGCAGACTATGGGAGCTCCTACTCAATGAGCAGTTCTTC
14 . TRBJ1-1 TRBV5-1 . CASSLTVTSTEAFF TGCGCCAGCAGCTTAACGGTCACAAGCACTGAAGCTTTCTTT
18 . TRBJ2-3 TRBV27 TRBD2 CASSSPGLAGGTTDTQYF TGTGCCAGCAGTTCGCCGGGACTAGCGGGGGGAACCACAGATACGCAGTATTTT
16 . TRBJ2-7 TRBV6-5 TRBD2 CASSSRAGASSYEQYF TGTGCCAGCAGTTCCAGAGCGGGGGCCAGCTCCTACGAGCAGTACTTC
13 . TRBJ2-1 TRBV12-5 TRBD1 CASGFAGGNEQFF TGTGCTAGTGGTTTTGCAGGGGGCAATGAGCAGTTCTTC
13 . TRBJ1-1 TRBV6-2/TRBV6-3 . CASLDSMNTEAFF TGTGCCAGCCTTGACTCGATGAACACTGAAGCTTTCTTT
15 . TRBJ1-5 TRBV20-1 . CSARAEGKGTQPQHF TGCAGTGCTAGAGCGGAGGGGAAAGGTACTCAGCCCCAGCATTTT
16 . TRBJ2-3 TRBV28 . CASTEGSLGSTDTQYF TGTGCCAGCACAGAAGGGAGTCTGGGCAGCACAGATACGCAGTATTTT
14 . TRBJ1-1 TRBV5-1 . CASKSQIENTEAFF TGCGCCAGCAAATCACAGATTGAGAACACTGAAGCTTTCTTT
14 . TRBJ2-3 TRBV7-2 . CASSSRPVGDTQYF TGTGCCAGCAGCTCTCGACCGGTCGGAGATACGCAGTATTTT
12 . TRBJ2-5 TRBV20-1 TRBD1 CSARGQQETQYF TGCAGTGCCCGGGGACAGCAAGAGACCCAGTACTTC
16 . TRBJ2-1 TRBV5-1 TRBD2 CASSSGGGASYNEQFF TGCGCCAGCAGCTCCGGCGGGGGGGCCTCGTACAATGAGCAGTTCTTC
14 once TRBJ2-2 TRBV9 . CASSPRLLTGELFF TGTGCCAGCAGCCCCCGTCTCCTGACCGGGGAGCTGTTTTTT
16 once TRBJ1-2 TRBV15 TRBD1 CATSRGGSGGSVRYTF TGTGCCACCAGCAGAGGGGGGTCAGGGGGGTCGGTGCGCTACACCTTC
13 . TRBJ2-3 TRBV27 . CASSPQNEDTQYF TGTGCCAGCAGTCCCCAAAATGAAGATACGCAGTATTTT
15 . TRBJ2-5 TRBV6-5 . CASSFGTDPQGTQYF TGTGCCAGCAGTTTCGGGACGGACCCTCAAGGGACCCAGTACTTC
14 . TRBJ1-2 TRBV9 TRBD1 CASSAGQGGYGYTF TGTGCCAGCAGCGCGGGACAGGGGGGCTATGGCTACACCTTC
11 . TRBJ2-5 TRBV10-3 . CASREEETQYF TGTGCCAGCAGGGAGGAAGAGACCCAGTACTTC
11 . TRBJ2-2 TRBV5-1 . CASRLTGELFF TGCGCCAGCAGACTCACCGGGGAGCTGTTTTTT
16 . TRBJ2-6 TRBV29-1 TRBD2 CSVPLAGTSGANVLTF TGCAGCGTCCCACTAGCGGGGACTTCTGGGGCCAACGTCCTGACTTTC
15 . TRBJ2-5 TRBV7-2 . CASSLAGRDQETQYF TGTGCCAGCAGCTTAGCGGGACGGGACCAAGAGACCCAGTACTTC
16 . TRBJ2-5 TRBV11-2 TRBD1 CASSSKGWDRGKTQYF TGTGCCAGCAGCTCTAAGGGATGGGACAGGGGAAAGACCCAGTACTTC
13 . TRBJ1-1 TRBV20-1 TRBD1 CSADRGGGTEAFF TGCAGTGCCGACAGGGGGGGTGGCACTGAAGCTTTCTTT
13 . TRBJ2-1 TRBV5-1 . CASSSGQHNEQFF TGCGCCAGCAGCTCTGGACAGCACAATGAGCAGTTCTTC
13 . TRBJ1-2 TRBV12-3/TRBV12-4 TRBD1 CASTLDRGPGYTF TGTGCCAGCACCCTAGACAGGGGGCCTGGCTACACCTTC
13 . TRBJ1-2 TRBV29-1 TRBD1 CSAGTGGGYGYTF TGCAGCGCTGGGACAGGGGGAGGTTATGGCTACACCTTC